The TCR beta chain described here comes from a study of shared clonotypes between healthy human individuals. Findings of the study overall: Sequencing depth was expected to affect clonotype sharing among donors.

This clone was found a few times. Its specificity is not known. In the original processing: ImmunoSEQ output held junction-only sequences without quality scores, so filtering differed. Clones were read by immunoSEQ multiplex PCR, and TCRdb kept only the in-frame ones, dropping some. Clone size and the V and J calls come from that table; the DNA yielded D and trimming. The sample includes some 350,000 clones, around 67% of them seen just once. The receptor's source is a man under 40 in good health. Sequenced material: memory CD4+ T cells sorted from blood. Subset denoted: CD45RA-negative fraction.

CDR3 region: CATQRGGSYNEQFF. The CDR3 coding sequence is TGCGCCACCCAGCGGGGGGGCTCCTACAATGAGCAGTTCTTC. The rearrangement links TRBV10-1 to TRBJ2-1; TRBD2 matches 10 bases. The CDR3 runs to 14 residues. CDR1 and CDR2 from the germline V gene are WNHNN and SYGVQD (reference sequence). V shed 10 bases and J 0 bases; nucleotides not matched to a gene: 3.